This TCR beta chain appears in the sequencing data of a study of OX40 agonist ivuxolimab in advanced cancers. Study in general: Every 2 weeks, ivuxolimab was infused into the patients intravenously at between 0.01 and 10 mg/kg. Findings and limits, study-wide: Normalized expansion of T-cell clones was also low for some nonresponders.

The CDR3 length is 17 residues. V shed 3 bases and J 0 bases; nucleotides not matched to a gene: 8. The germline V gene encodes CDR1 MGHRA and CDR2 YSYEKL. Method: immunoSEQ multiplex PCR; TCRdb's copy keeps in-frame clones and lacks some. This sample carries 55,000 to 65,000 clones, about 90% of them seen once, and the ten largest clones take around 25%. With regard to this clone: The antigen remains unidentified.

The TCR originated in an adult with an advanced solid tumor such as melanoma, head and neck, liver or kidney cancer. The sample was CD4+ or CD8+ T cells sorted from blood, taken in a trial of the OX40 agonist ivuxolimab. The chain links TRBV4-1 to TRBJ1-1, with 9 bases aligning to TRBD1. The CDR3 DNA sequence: TGCGCCAGCAGCCATACACCGGGACAGGGAATGAACACTGAAGCTTTCTTT. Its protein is CASSHTPGQGMNTEAFF.